This record looks at one T cell receptor (beta chain) sequence and its context. Antigen specificity is unknown. The data were taken from a study of cytomegalovirus exposure and HLA in healthy donors. Notes on the study in general: TCR beta chains associated with HLA were, in a later analysis, more clonally expanded than equally common others. The study listed some 160 cytomegalovirus-associated TCR beta chains. Information on immune exposure was restricted to one variable (CMV serostatus).

With 60 Vbeta and 13 Jbeta primers, the PCR was carried out. Repertoires were generated with immunoSEQ multiplex PCR, while TCRdb's copy carries only in-frame clones and drops some. This sample has 100,000 to 150,000 clones; roughly 76% occur once, and the top ten carry more than 2.5%. Healthy individuals who donated bone marrow served as the donors. The germline V and J ends were trimmed by 3 bases and 3 bases, with 9 bases remaining between them. The CDR3 contains 13 residues. CDR1 LNHDA and CDR2 SQIVND come from the germline V gene (reference sequence). The chain links TRBV19 to TRBJ2-7; D is uncertain. The source material was PBMCs. This TCR came from a woman in her 50s in good health and CMV-seronegative. The chain's CDR3 is CASSIRANYEQYF. CDR3 DNA sequence: TGTGCCAGTAGTATTCGTGCTAACTACGAGCAGTACTTC.